This T cell receptor beta chain was sequenced in a study of blood T cell repertoires in COVID-19. How the authors handled the data: Cell counts per sample came from amplifying reference gene primers. Measured with immunoSEQ multiplex PCR; TCRdb has only the in-frame clones, and not every one. V, J and clone size were drawn from that table, and D and trimming were deduced from the DNA. The table shows fewer than 300,000 clones, with 85% to 90% occurring only once. V lost 5 bases, J lost 2 bases, and 10 bases lay in between. This CDR3 has 13 amino acids. From germline, CDR1 is MNHNY and CDR2 SVGAGI (reference sequence).

Sequences were obtained from PBMCs or T cells enriched from blood (not recorded which). The clonotype comes from a man younger than 35 who had recovered from COVID-19. The chain joins TRBV6-6 to TRBJ2-7; TRBD2 might be the D (6 bases). CDR3 DNA: TGTGCCAGCAGTCGGGACTGGCCCTACGAGCAGTACTTC. This translates into CASSRDWPYEQYF.